These T cell receptor beta chains were read from a single sample in a study of CD8 T cells in Susac syndrome. In TCRdb, the immunoSEQ multiplex PCR reads were re-called with MiXCR into one record per CDR3 protein. The data contain 150,000 to 200,000 distinct CDR3 sequences, 90% to 97% of them singletons. Specimen: CD4+ T cells from PBMCs. The receptors were sampled from a human donor with multiple sclerosis. Both conserved end residues are part of each CDR3. Each record gives: D gene, V gene, clone size, J gene, CDR3 DNA, CDR3 protein. A D gene is named only where the DNA matches it firmly. The listing skips clone size in some rows; elsewhere it reads once, few, many or a size class.

>-|TRBV7-2|-|TRBJ2-1
TGTGCCAGCAGCTCGGGACCGTCGTCCTACAATGAGCAGTTCTTC
CASSSGPSSYNEQFF
>-|TRBV30|-|TRBJ2-5
TGTGCCTCCTCGTGGGGTGGAGCACAAGAGACCCAGTACTTC
CASSWGGAQETQYF
>-|TRBV15|-|TRBJ2-5
TGTGCCACCAGCGCTTTACTCGGGACACAAGAGACCCAGTACTTC
CATSALLGTQETQYF
>-|TRBV2|-|TRBJ2-1
TGTGCCAGCAGCCGAGGACAGATCCTAACCAATGAGCAGTTCTTC
CASSRGQILTNEQFF
>-|TRBV7-9|-|TRBJ1-6
TGTGCCAGCAGCTTTGGGGGGTGGGATTCACCCCTCCACTTT
CASSFGGWDSPLHF
>TRBD1|TRBV24-1|-|TRBJ1-2
TGTGCCGCGTTTACAGGGGGTTACTATGGCTACACCTTC
CAAFTGGYYGYTF
>TRBD1|TRBV3-1|-|TRBJ2-3
TGTGCCAGCAGCCAAAAGGACAGGGAGGCCACAGATACGCAGTATTTT
CASSQKDREATDTQYF
>-|TRBV20-1|-|TRBJ2-1
TGCAGTGTCCCCACTTACGGAGGAAGCTACAATGAGCAGTTCTTC
CSVPTYGGSYNEQFF
>-|TRBV19|once|TRBJ1-5
TGTGCCAGTAGGGAGGGGACTCGCAATCAGCCCCAGCATTTT
CASREGTRNQPQHF
>-|TRBV12-3/TRBV12-4|-|TRBJ2-1
TGTGCCAGCAGTTTTCGTCGGGCGGCTACCTACAATGAGCAGTTCTTC
CASSFRRAATYNEQFF
>TRBD2|TRBV20-1|-|TRBJ2-5
TGCAGTGCTAGAGATGGCCCGGGGGGGACCCAGTACTTC
CSARDGPGGTQYF
>TRBD2|TRBV14|-|TRBJ2-6
TGTGCCAGCAGCCAAGTAGGGAGGGCCGCCAACGTCCTGACTTTC
CASSQVGRAANVLTF
>-|TRBV5-6|-|TRBJ1-2
TGTGCCAGCAGCTTGGGACGGCTGCGGGGCTACACCTTC
CASSLGRLRGYTF
>-|TRBV11-2|-|TRBJ1-1
TGTGCCAGCAGCCTCAGGTGGGAGGGGAACACTGAAGCTTTCTTT
CASSLRWEGNTEAFF
>-|TRBV5-4|-|TRBJ1-1
TGTGCCAGCACCCTACGGACCCTCACGGACACTGAAGCTTTCTTT
CASTLRTLTDTEAFF
>-|TRBV6-2/TRBV6-3|-|TRBJ2-7
TGTGCCAGCAGCCCTTCGGACGGAAGGGCGTACTTC
CASSPSDGRAYF
>-|TRBV2|few|TRBJ2-5
TGTGCCAGCAGTATTGAGACCCAGTACTTC
CASSIETQYF
>-|TRBV11-3|-|TRBJ1-1
TGTGCCAGCAGCTTCCTACGGACTGAAGCTTTCTTT
CASSFLRTEAFF
>TRBD2|TRBV25-1|-|TRBJ2-2
TGTGCCAGCAGCGGGGGGGTTATCTCGAACACCGGGGAGCTGTTTTTT
CASSGGVISNTGELFF
>-|TRBV18|-|TRBJ2-3
TGTGCCAGCTCTCAAGATACGCAGTATTTT
CASSQDTQYF
>-|TRBV15|-|TRBJ1-1
TGTGCCACCAGCGGGGGCCTGGACAGTGGCTTAGGAGCTTTCTTT
CATSGGLDSGLGAFF
>TRBD1|TRBV3-1|-|TRBJ2-1
TGTGCCAGCAGCTCAAAGGGACAGATAGATGAGCAGTTCTTC
CASSSKGQIDEQFF
>TRBD1|TRBV7-2|-|TRBJ1-6
TGTGCCAGCAGCTTATACGGGACAGGTTCACCCCTCCACTTT
CASSLYGTGSPLHF
>-|TRBV5-4|-|TRBJ1-1
TGTGCCAGCAGCTTGGGCTCGATGAACACTGAAGCTTTCTTT
CASSLGSMNTEAFF
>-|TRBV27|-|TRBJ1-2
TGTGCCAGCAGTCCACAGCTGCTCTATGGCTACACCTTC
CASSPQLLYGYTF
>TRBD2|TRBV11-2|-|TRBJ2-3
TGTGCCAGCAGCTTACGGGGGGTCCTCAGCACAGATACGCAGTATTTT
CASSLRGVLSTDTQYF
>-|TRBV29-1|-|TRBJ2-5
TGCAGCGTTGTTCGGACAACAGGGTGGACCGAGACCCAGTACTTC
CSVVRTTGWTETQYF
>TRBD2|TRBV4-2|-|TRBJ2-5
TGTGCCAGCAGCCAAACTAGCGGGGGGACACTTGCGACCCAGTACTTC
CASSQTSGGTLATQYF
>-|TRBV5-1|-|TRBJ2-1
TGCGCCAGCAGCTTGACAGGGAATGAGCAGTTCTTC
CASSLTGNEQFF
>TRBD2|TRBV6-5|-|TRBJ2-1
TGTGCCAGCAGAAATCGAGCGGGGGGGTATTCGGAGCAGTTCTTC
CASRNRAGGYSEQFF